What follows are 10 T cell receptor beta chains derived from one specimen sequenced in a study of human T cells and chemical hapten exposure. As for time point: healthy volunteer bleed at 2 weeks. Researchers extracted total RNA from unfractionated whole blood. TCRdb re-called the RACE reads through MiXCR, storing one row per CDR3 protein. Of about 45,000 distinct CDR3 sequences listed, about 4.5% are singletons. The sample was whole blood. All receptors derive from a human donor in good health. Some clones in this sample may be carry-over from other donors' samples.

This chain joins TRBV18 and TRBJ2-1; D gene uncertain. V was pared by 0 bases and J by 9 bases, with 9 bases between. From germline, CDR1 is KGHSH and CDR2 LQKENI. The CDR3 covers 13 residues. Written as DNA, the CDR3 is TGTGCCAGCTCACCACCAACGCGGACTGAGCAGTTCTTC. The encoded protein is CASSPPTRTEQFF.

This clonotype has at least ten counts. DNA of the CDR3: TGTGCCAGCAGTTTTCCCGGAAATGAGCAGTTCTTC. Residues: CASSFPGNEQFF. The chain uses TRBV28 and TRBJ2-1; D ambiguous. The germline V gene has CDR1 MDHEN and CDR2 SYDVKM. This CDR3 has 12 amino acids. V lost 3 bases, J lost 7 bases, and 7 bases lay in between.

This clonotype came up many times. In DNA form, the CDR3 reads TGTGCCAGTAGTATAGCAGGGAACTATGGCTACACCTTC. Translating gives CASSIAGNYGYTF. The rearrangement joins TRBV19 to TRBJ1-2, with a tentative D call TRBD1 (5 bases). V was cut by 1 base and J by 2 bases, with 5 bases left in between. The CDR3 sequence is 13 residues long. The V gene's germline CDR1 is LNHDA and CDR2 SQIVND (reference sequence). The full variable domain, completed using reference TRBV19 and TRBJ1-2, is DGGITQSPKYLFRKEGQNVTLSCEQNLNHDAMYWYRQDPGQGLRLIYYSQIVNDFQKGDIAEGYSVSREKKESFPLTVTSAQKNPTAFYLCASSIAGNYGYTFGSGTRLTVV.

This clonotype has ten or more counts. V is TRBV7-9 and J is TRBJ2-4; 7 bases map to TRBD2. There are 15 residues in the CDR3. Looked up from germline, CDR1 is SEHNR and CDR2 is FQNEAQ (reference sequence). Germline trimming cut 4 bases from V and 9 bases from J; bases unmatched to any gene: 12. The chain's CDR3 is CASSSLGGGPPIQYF. The CDR3 DNA reads as TGTGCCAGCAGCTCTCTCGGGGGAGGGCCCCCCATTCAGTACTTC.

This clonotype has ten or more counts. V usage is TRBV29-1 and J usage is TRBJ2-3; D is possibly TRBD1 (5 bases). The CDR3 has 12 residues. Germline loops: CDR1 SQVTM, CDR2 ANQGSEA. The ends were cut back, 7 bases at V and 2 bases at J, with 10 bases in the middle. Here the CDR3 DNA reads TGCAGCGGTTCGACAGTCACAGATACGCAGTATTTT. This translates into CSGSTVTDTQYF.

This clonotype was recorded a few times. The V call is TRBV9, the J call TRBJ1-1; D is uncertain. Germline loops: CDR1 SGDLS, CDR2 YYNGEE. This CDR3 is 13 amino acids long. V was shortened by 4 bases and J by 4 bases, with 11 bases between the two germline ends. CDR3: CASSPDLFTEAFF. The CDR3 nucleotides are TGTGCCAGCAGCCCGGACCTGTTCACTGAAGCTTTCTTT.

This clonotype was seen ten or more times. This rearrangement joins TRBV20-1 to TRBJ1-3; D remains unclear. CDR1 DFQATT and CDR2 SNEGSKA come from the germline V gene (reference sequence). The CDR3 is made up of 14 amino acids. V lost 6 bases, J lost 1 base, and 13 bases lay in between. The CDR3 DNA reads TGCAGTGCCGCCTCAGGTGTGTCTGGAAACACCATATATTTT. Encoded protein: CSAASGVSGNTIYF.

The sample holds many counts of this clonotype. The chain uses TRBV11-1 and TRBJ2-3, with 11 bases aligning to TRBD1. Per germline, CDR1 SGHAT and CDR2 FQDESV (reference sequence). Trimming took 5 bases from V and 4 from J; bases not matched to a gene: 14. CDR3 length equals 18 residues. The CDR3 protein is CASSRPYPGTGGADTQYF. CDR3 nucleotides: TGTGCCAGCAGCCGACCATACCCCGGGACAGGGGGGGCAGATACGCAGTATTTT.

This chain joins TRBV13 and TRBJ1-4; TRBD1 agrees at 8 bases. The germline V gene has CDR1 PRHDT and CDR2 FYEKMQ (reference sequence). With V trimmed by 5 bases and J by 7 bases, 24 bases remained unmatched. The CDR3 extends over 20 amino acids. CDR3 DNA sequence: TGTGCCAGCAGCCCCGGGGGATGGGGCGAGAAAGGGACAGGAGGTGAAAAACTGTTTTTT. Protein sequence: CASSPGGWGEKGTGGEKLFF.

This clonotype was observed many times. The chain links TRBV6-1 to TRBJ1-1, with TRBD1 matching over 7 bases. The germline V gene has CDR1 MNHNS and CDR2 SASEGT. The V and J ends lost 2 bases and 4 bases, in that order; junction bases with no gene match: 4. The CDR3 extends over 14 amino acids. The DNA of the CDR3 is TGTGCCAGCAGTGAATCCAGGGGGACCACTGAAGCTTTCTTT. This translates into CASSESRGTTEAFF.